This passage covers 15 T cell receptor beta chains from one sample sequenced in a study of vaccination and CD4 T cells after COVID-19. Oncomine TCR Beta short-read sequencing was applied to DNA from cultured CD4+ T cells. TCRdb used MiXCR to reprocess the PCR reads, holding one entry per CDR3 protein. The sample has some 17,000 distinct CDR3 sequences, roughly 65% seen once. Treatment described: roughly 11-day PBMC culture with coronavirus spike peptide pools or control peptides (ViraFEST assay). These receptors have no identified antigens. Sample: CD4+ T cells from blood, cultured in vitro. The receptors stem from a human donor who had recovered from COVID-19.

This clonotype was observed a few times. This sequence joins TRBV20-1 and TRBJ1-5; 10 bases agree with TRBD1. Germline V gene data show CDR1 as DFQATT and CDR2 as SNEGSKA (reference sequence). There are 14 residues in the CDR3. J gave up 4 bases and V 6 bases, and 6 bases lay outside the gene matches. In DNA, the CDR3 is TGCAGTGCCTCCGGGACAGGGGTTAATCAGCCCCAGCATTTT. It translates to CSASGTGVNQPQHF.

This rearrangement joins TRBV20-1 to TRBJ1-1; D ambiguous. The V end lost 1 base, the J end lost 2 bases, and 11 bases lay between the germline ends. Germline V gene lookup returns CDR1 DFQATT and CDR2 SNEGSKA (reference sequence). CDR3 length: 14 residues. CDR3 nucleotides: TGCAGTGCTAGAGTCCCAGGAGTTAACACTGAAGCTTTCTTT. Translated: CSARVPGVNTEAFF.

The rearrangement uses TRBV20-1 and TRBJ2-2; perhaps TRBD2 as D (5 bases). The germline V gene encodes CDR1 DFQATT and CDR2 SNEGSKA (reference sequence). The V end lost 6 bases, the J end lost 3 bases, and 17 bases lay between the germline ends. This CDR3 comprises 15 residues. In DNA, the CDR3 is TGCAGTGCCCCTTTGGGCGGGCTATACACCGGGGAGCTGTTTTTT. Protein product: CSAPLGGLYTGELFF.

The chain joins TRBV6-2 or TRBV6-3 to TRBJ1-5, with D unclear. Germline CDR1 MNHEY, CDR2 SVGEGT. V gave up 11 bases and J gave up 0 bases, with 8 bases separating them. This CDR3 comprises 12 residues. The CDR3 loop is CAGKDSNQPQHF. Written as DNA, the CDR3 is TGTGCCGGAAAAGATAGCAATCAGCCCCAGCATTTT.

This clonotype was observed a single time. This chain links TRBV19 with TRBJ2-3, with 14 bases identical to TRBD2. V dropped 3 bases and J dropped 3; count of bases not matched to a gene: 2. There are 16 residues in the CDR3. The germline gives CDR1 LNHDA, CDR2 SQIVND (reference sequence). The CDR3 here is CASSIRTSGGTDTQYF. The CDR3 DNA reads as TGTGCCAGTAGTATCCGGACTAGCGGGGGGACAGATACGCAGTATTTT.

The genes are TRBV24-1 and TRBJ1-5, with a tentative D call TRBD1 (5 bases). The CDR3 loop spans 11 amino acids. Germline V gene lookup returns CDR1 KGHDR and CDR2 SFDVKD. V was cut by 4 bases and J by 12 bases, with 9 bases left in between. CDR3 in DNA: TGTGCCACCAGTGAGCAGGGACTCCAGCATTTT. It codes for CATSEQGLQHF.

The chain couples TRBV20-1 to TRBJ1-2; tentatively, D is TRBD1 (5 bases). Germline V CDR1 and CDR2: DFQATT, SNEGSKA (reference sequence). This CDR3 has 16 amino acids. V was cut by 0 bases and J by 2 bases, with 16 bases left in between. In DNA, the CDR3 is TGCAGTGCTAGAGATGGAAAAGACAGTAGCAACTATGGCTACACCTTC. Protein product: CSARDGKDSSNYGYTF.

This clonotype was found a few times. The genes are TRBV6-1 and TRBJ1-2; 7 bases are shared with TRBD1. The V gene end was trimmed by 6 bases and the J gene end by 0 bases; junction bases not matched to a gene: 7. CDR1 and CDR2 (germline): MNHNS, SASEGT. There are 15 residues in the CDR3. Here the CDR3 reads CASSDRAGANYGYTF. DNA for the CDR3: TGTGCCAGCAGCGACAGGGCGGGTGCTAACTATGGCTACACCTTC.

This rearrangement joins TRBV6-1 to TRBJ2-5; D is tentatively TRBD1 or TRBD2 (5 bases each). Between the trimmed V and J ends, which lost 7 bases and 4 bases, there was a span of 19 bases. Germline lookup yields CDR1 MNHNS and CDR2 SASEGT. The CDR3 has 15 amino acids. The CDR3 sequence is CASTPGPNSGETQYF. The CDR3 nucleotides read TGTGCCAGCACCCCGGGACCAAATTCGGGAGAGACCCAGTACTTC.

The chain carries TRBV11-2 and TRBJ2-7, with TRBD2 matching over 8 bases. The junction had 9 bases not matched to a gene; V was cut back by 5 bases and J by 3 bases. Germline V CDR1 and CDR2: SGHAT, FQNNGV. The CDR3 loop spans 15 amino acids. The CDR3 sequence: CASSRPGRALYEQYF. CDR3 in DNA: TGTGCCAGCAGCCGCCCCGGGAGGGCCCTCTACGAGCAGTACTTC.

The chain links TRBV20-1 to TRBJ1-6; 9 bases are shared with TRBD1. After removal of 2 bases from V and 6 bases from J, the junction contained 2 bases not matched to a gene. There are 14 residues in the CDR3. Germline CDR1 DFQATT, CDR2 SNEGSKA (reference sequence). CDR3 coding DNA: TGCAGTGCTAGACCGGGACAGGGTAATTCACCCCTCCACTTT. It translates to CSARPGQGNSPLHF.

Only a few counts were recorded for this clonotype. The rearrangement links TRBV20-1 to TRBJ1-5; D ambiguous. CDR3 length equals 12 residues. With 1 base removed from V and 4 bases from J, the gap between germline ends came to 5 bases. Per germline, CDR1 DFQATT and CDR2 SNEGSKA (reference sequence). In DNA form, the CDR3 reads TGCAGTGCTAGAGGGGAGAATCAGCCCCAGCATTTT. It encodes CSARGENQPQHF.

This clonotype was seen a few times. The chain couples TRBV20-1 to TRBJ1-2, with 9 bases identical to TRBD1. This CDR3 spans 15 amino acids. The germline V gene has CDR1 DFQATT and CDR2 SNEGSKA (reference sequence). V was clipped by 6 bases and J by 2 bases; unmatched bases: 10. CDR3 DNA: TGCAGTGCGTCGATAACCGGGACAGGGAACTATGGCTACACCTTC. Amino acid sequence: CSASITGTGNYGYTF.

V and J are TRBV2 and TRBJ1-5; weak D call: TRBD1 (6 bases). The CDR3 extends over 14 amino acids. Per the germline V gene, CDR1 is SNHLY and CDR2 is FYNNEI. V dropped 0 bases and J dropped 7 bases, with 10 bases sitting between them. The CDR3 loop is CASSEAFGGQPQHF. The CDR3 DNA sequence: TGTGCCAGCAGTGAAGCGTTCGGGGGCCAGCCCCAGCATTTT.

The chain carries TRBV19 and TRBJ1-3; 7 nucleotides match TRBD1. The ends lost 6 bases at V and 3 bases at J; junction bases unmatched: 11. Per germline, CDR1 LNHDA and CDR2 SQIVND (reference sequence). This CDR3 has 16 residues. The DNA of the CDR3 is TGTGCCAGTAGCAGGGACAGCCCTAGTGGTGGAAACACCATATATTTT. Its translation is CASSRDSPSGGNTIYF.